This TCR beta chain comes out of a study of blood T cell repertoires in COVID-19. The data were produced by immunoSEQ multiplex PCR, yet TCRdb's version contains in-frame clones alone and is incomplete. Counted here are fewer than 200,000 clones, roughly 89% occurring once; the ten biggest clones make up roughly 0.9%. Trimming took off 2 bases at V and 1 base at J, with 9 bases between the two ends. This CDR3 spans 15 amino acids. Germline V gene lookup returns CDR1 MNHEY and CDR2 SVGEGT. The chain couples TRBV6-2 or TRBV6-3 to TRBJ1-5; TRBD1 is a possible D gene (5 bases). The receptor's source is a woman aged 18-30 years who had recovered from COVID-19. Sequencing used peripheral blood. Here the CDR3 DNA reads TGTGCCAGCAGTTACGCTCGGGGGAGCAATCAGCCCCAGCATTTT. As protein: CASSYARGSNQPQHF.